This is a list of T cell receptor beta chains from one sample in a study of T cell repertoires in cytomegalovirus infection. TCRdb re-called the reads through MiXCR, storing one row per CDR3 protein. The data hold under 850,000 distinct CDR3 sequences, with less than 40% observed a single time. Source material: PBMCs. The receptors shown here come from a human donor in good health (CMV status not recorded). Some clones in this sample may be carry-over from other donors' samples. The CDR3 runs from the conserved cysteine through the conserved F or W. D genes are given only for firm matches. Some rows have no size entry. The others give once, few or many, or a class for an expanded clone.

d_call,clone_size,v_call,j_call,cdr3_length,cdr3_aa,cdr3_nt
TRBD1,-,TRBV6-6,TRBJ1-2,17,CASSESTGLGANYGYTF,TGTGCCAGCAGTGAATCGACAGGGCTGGGGGCTAACTATGGCTACACCTTC
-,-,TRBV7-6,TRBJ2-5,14,CASGPGGFAETQYF,TGTGCCAGCGGGCCCGGGGGATTCGCAGAGACCCAGTACTTC
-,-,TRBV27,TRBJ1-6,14,CASSPWGNNSPLHF,TGTGCCAGCAGCCCTTGGGGCAATAATTCACCCCTCCACTTT
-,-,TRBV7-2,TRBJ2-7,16,CASSLGSTSRTYEQYF,TGTGCCAGCAGCTTAGGGAGCACTAGCAGAACCTACGAGCAGTACTTC
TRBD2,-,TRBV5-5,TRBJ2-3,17,CASLPWGRGTIGDTQYF,TGTGCCAGCCTACCGTGGGGCCGGGGGACTATAGGAGATACGCAGTATTTT
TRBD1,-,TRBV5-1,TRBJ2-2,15,CASSSGTADTGELFF,TGCGCCAGCAGCTCCGGGACAGCGGACACCGGGGAGCTGTTTTTT
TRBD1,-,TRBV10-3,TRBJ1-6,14,CAITGQLNNSPLHF,TGTGCCATCACGGGACAGTTGAATAATTCACCCCTCCACTTT
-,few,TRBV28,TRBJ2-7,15,CASIRFGGVAYEQYF,TGTGCCAGCATACGTTTCGGGGGAGTCGCCTACGAGCAGTACTTC
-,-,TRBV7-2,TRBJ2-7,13,CASSLAQRYEQYF,TGTGCCAGCAGCTTAGCCCAGCGATACGAGCAGTACTTC
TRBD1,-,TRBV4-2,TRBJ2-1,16,CASSQELTDRNNEQFF,TGTGCCAGCAGCCAAGAGTTGACGGACAGGAACAATGAGCAGTTCTTC
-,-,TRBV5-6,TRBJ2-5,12,CASSGGGGAQYF,TGTGCCAGCAGCGGAGGGGGTGGGGCCCAGTACTTC
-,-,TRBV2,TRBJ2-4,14,CASIPEHYKNIQYF,TGTGCCAGCATCCCCGAGCATTACAAAAACATTCAGTACTTC
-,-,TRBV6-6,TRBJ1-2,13,CASSYREWLGYTF,TGTGCCAGCAGTTACAGGGAATGGTTGGGCTACACCTTC
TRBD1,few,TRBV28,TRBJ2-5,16,CASSLNPTGVVETQYF,TGTGCCAGCAGTTTAAACCCGACAGGGGTGGTTGAGACCCAGTACTTC
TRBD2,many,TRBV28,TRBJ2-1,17,CASSLGGGGGEYNEQFF,TGTGCCAGCAGTTTGGGTGGCGGCGGGGGTGAATACAATGAGCAGTTCTTC
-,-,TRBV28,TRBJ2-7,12,CASTSGEFEQYF,TGTGCCAGCACCTCGGGGGAATTCGAGCAGTACTTC
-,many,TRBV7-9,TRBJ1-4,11,CASSLDEKLFF,TGTGCCAGCAGCTTAGATGAAAAACTGTTTTTT
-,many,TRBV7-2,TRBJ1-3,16,CASSLGAPNTGNTIYF,TGTGCCAGCAGCTTAGGGGCCCCCAACACTGGAAACACCATATATTTT
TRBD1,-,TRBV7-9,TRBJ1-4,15,CASSSPTGGHEKLFF,TGTGCCAGCAGCTCCCCGACAGGGGGCCATGAAAAACTGTTTTTT
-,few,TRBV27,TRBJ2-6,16,CASSFASLSGANVLTF,TGTGCCAGCAGTTTTGCATCGCTCTCTGGGGCCAACGTCCTGACTTTC
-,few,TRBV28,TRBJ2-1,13,CASSFKRYNEQFF,TGTGCCAGCAGTTTTAAACGGTACAATGAGCAGTTCTTC
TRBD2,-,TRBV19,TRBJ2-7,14,CASSPSGAYDEQYF,TGTGCCAGTAGTCCCAGCGGGGCCTACGACGAGCAGTACTTC
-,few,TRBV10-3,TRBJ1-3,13,CAIAWGPGNTIYF,TGTGCCATCGCTTGGGGCCCTGGAAACACCATATATTTT
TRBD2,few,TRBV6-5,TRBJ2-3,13,CASSQGLAYTQYF,TGTGCCAGCAGCCAGGGACTAGCATATACGCAGTATTTT
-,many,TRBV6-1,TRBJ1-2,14,CASRKNGEDYGYTF,TGTGCCAGCAGGAAAAACGGGGAAGACTATGGCTACACCTTC
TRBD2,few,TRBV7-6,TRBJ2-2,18,CASSLGTSGALNTGELFF,TGTGCCAGCAGCTTGGGGACTAGCGGTGCCTTGAACACCGGGGAGCTGTTTTTT
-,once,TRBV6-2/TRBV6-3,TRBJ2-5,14,CASSTTGRQETQYF,TGTGCCAGCAGCACTACCGGCAGGCAAGAGACCCAGTACTTC
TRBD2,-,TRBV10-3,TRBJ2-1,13,CAITRHREGEQFF,TGTGCCATCACCAGGCATCGGGAGGGTGAGCAGTTCTTC
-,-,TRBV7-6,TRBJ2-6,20,CASSLQAGVNLASGANVLTF,TGTGCCAGCAGCTTACAGGCAGGGGTGAATCTAGCGTCTGGGGCCAACGTCCTGACTTTC
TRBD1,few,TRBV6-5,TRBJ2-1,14,CASTSDRGVNEQFF,TGTGCCAGCACCTCAGACAGGGGAGTGAATGAGCAGTTCTTC
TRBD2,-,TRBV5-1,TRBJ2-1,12,CASSVSGGEWFF,TGCGCCAGCAGCGTCAGCGGGGGGGAGTGGTTCTTC
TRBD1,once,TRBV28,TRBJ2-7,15,CSSSLTGDVFYEQYF,TGTTCCAGCAGTCTGACAGGGGACGTTTTCTACGAGCAGTACTTC
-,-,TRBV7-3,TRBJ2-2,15,CASSLRSVNTGELFF,TGTGCCAGCAGCTTACGCAGCGTGAACACCGGGGAGCTGTTTTTT
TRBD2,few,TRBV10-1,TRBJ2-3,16,CASSESGAGGQNTQYF,TGCGCCAGCAGTGAGTCCGGGGCGGGGGGGCAAAATACGCAGTATTTT
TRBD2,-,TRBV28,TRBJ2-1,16,CASSLGGVWAYNEQFF,TGTGCCAGCAGTTTAGGGGGGGTCTGGGCCTACAATGAGCAGTTCTTC
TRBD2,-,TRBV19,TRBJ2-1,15,CASRWGLARGNEQFF,TGTGCCAGTAGGTGGGGACTAGCTCGGGGGAATGAGCAGTTCTTC
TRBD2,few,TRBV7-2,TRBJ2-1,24,CASSLGLGPWSGLAGVITYNEQFF,TGTGCCAGCAGCCTTGGTCTCGGGCCCTGGTCGGGACTAGCGGGAGTAATTACCTACAATGAGCAGTTCTTC
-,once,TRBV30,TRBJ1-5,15,CAWSVGGISNQPQHF,TGTGCCTGGAGTGTTGGGGGAATTAGCAATCAGCCCCAGCATTTT
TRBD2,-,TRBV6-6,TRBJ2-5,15,CASEGNRGGQDTQYF,TGTGCCAGCGAGGGAAACCGGGGGGGCCAAGATACCCAGTACTTC
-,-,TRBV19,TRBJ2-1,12,CASSPRANEQFF,TGTGCCAGTAGTCCACGAGCCAATGAGCAGTTCTTC
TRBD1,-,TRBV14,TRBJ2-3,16,CASSPFPGQGKDTQYF,TGTGCCAGCAGCCCCTTTCCGGGACAGGGAAAAGATACGCAGTATTTT
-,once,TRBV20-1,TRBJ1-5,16,CSARPAGANSNQPQHF,TGCAGTGCCAGGCCGGCGGGGGCTAATAGCAATCAGCCCCAGCATTTT
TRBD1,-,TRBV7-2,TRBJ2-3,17,CASSPTPTGVTTDTQYF,TGTGCCAGCAGCCCGACCCCGACAGGGGTGACCACAGATACGCAGTATTTT
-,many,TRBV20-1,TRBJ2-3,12,CATPGHTDTQYF,TGCGCGACACCAGGGCACACAGATACGCAGTATTTT
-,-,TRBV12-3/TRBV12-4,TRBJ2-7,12,CASSPGDSEQYF,TGTGCCAGCAGCCCTGGGGACTCCGAGCAGTACTTC
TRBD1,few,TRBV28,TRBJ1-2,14,CASSLPDRGYGYTF,TGTGCCAGCTCCCTACCGGACAGGGGATATGGCTACACCTTC
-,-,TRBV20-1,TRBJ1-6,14,CSARDFRENSPLHF,TGCAGTGCTAGAGATTTTAGGGAGAATTCACCCCTCCACTTT
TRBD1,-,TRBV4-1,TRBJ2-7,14,CASRQRDRAYEQYF,TGCGCAAGCAGACAAAGGGACAGGGCCTACGAGCAGTACTTC